This T cell receptor beta chain was captured by sequencing in a study of post-analysis software for immune sequencing data. About the study: Progressive-relapsing, secondary progressive and relapsing-remitting multiple sclerosis were among the disease courses included. General study points: TRBV5-6, TRBV5-1 and TRBV20-1 were among five TRBV segments more frequent in patients than controls. The F measure placed samples prepared in the same batch into strongly shared clusters. Compared against controls, patients with multiple sclerosis displayed significantly lower normalized Chao1 diversity.

Presence of unique molecular identifiers characterized the TCR beta cDNA libraries. TCRdb called the PCR reads again in MiXCR, with one record for every CDR3 protein. Among 350,000 to 450,000 distinct CDR3 sequences, 39% were seen once, and the ten largest hold approximately 7.6%. J lost 3 bases, V lost 4 bases, and 12 bases had no gene match. The CDR3 runs 16 residues. CDR1 is DFQATT and CDR2 is SNEGSKA in the germline V gene (reference sequence). Concerning this clonotype itself: Antigen specificity is unknown.

The rearrangement links TRBV20-1 to TRBJ2-1, with TRBD1 matching over 7 bases. This TCR derives from a girl aged 2-10 years with multiple sclerosis. The sequencing input was blood. CDR3 amino acids: CSAKKPGQKFYNEQFF. In DNA, the CDR3 is TGCAGTGCTAAAAAACCGGGACAGAAGTTCTACAATGAGCAGTTCTTC.